These 9 T cell receptor beta chains originate from one sample sequenced in a study of T cell repertoires in cytomegalovirus infection. A single record per CDR3 protein comes from TCRdb applying MiXCR to the reads. The sample shows some 350,000 distinct CDR3 sequences, 15% to 20% of them seen only once. The sequencing input was PBMCs. The receptors derive from a human donor in good health (CMV status not recorded). Some clones in this sample may be carry-over from other donors' samples.

This clonotype was picked up a small number of times. V usage is TRBV24-1 and J usage is TRBJ2-7, with D maybe TRBD2 (6 bases). CDR1 and CDR2 from the germline V gene are KGHDR and SFDVKD. V lost 5 bases and J lost 2, with 18 bases in between. This CDR3 has 16 residues. The CDR3, as DNA: TGTGCCACCAGTGGAACAGGCTATCGGACTACCTACGAGCAGTACTTC. It yields the protein CATSGTGYRTTYEQYF.

The genes are TRBV11-2 and TRBJ2-5, with D uncertain. CDR1 is SGHAT, CDR2 FQNNGV, per germline. The V end lost 6 bases, the J end lost 4 bases, and 6 bases lay between the germline ends. The CDR3 has 11 residues. In DNA, the CDR3 is TGTGCCAGCAGACTTAGAGAGACCCAGTACTTC. It yields the protein CASRLRETQYF. The full variable domain, completed using reference TRBV11-2 and TRBJ2-5, is EAGVAQSPRYKIIEKRQSVAFWCNPISGHATLYWYQQILGQGPKLLIQFQNNGVVDDSQLPKDRFSAERLKGVDSTLKIQPAKLEDSAVYLCASRLRETQYFGPGTRLLVL.

CDR3 residues: CASSLSSHNEQFF. In DNA, the CDR3 is TGTGCCAGCAGTTTGTCCAGCCACAATGAGCAGTTCTTC. V usage is TRBV27 and J usage is TRBJ2-1; D not resolved. Germline V CDR1 and CDR2: MNHEY, SMNVEV (reference sequence). Trimming pared 3 bases from V and 5 bases from J, leaving 8 bases between. The CDR3 has 13 residues.

This clonotype has a handful of counts. This chain uses TRBV9 with TRBJ2-3; D unclear. CDR3 size: 14 residues. The germline V and J ends were trimmed by 0 bases and 2 bases, with 7 bases remaining between them. Germline lookup yields CDR1 SGDLS and CDR2 YYNGEE. The CDR3 here is CASSVVVTTDTQYF. CDR3 nucleotides: TGTGCCAGCAGCGTAGTCGTCACCACAGATACGCAGTATTTT.

This clonotype showed up many times. In DNA form, the CDR3 reads TGTGCCAGCACCCCATACACTGAAGCTTTCTTT. Translating gives CASTPYTEAFF. This chain uses TRBV7-2 with TRBJ1-1; the D is unclear. Between the trimmed V and J ends, which lost 7 bases and 3 bases, there was a span of 6 bases. The CDR3 contains 11 residues. Germline V CDR1 and CDR2: SGHTA, FQGNSA.

This clonotype has a count of ten or more. The chain has TRBV7-2 and TRBJ1-6, with 9 bases lining up with TRBD1. CDR3 size: 16 residues. Germline loops: CDR1 SGHTA, CDR2 FQGNSA. V lost 4 bases to trimming and J lost 10 bases; unmatched junction nucleotides: 11. The CDR3: CASSSGPGQGASPLHF. CDR3 nucleotide sequence: TGTGCCAGCAGCTCAGGGCCGGGACAGGGAGCGTCACCCCTCCACTTT.

For this clonotype: A much larger clone lies a single base off, so this may be a read error. Since no conserved phenylalanine or tryptophan closes the CDR3, a read error is the likely cause. V gene TRBV7-6 combines with J gene TRBJ1-3; possibly TRBD1 for D (5 bases). The germline gives CDR1 SGHVS, CDR2 FNYEAQ. The V and J ends lost 4 bases and 1 base respectively, with 14 bases between them. The CDR3 totals 16 residues. CDR3 sequence: CASSSITGPSGNTIYI. In DNA form, the CDR3 reads TGTGCCAGCAGCTCCATAACAGGACCTTCTGGAAACACCATATATATT.

This clonotype showed up many times. The chain uses TRBV12-3 or TRBV12-4 and TRBJ2-1; D remains unclear. Trimming shortened V by 6 bases and J by 6 bases, and 12 bases separated the two germline ends. This CDR3 comprises 13 residues. CDR3 sequence (DNA): TGTGCCAGCAGGCTTACCCGTACCAATGAGCAGTTCTTC. Protein product: CASRLTRTNEQFF.

This clonotype was counted only a few times. This rearrangement joins TRBV2 to TRBJ2-3, with D perhaps matching TRBD1 (5 bases). The CDR3 is 14 residues long. Trimming took off 0 bases at V and 6 bases at J, with 10 bases between the two ends. Germline values: CDR1 SNHLY, CDR2 FYNNEI. The CDR3 reads CASSEAGEGDTQYF. The CDR3 DNA is TGTGCCAGCAGTGAAGCAGGGGAAGGGGATACGCAGTATTTT.